This T cell receptor beta chain was obtained from a study of blood T cell repertoires in COVID-19. TCRdb's copy holds only in-frame clones and misses some; the assay was immunoSEQ multiplex PCR. The sample lists around 60,000 clones, about 91% occurring once. The receptor's source is a middle-aged man with active COVID-19. Sequencing was performed on peripheral blood.

The CDR3 loop is CASSDFPAGDTQYF. The CDR3 DNA sequence: TGTGCCAGCAGTGACTTCCCCGCGGGGGATACGCAGTATTTT. The rearrangement links TRBV6-4 to TRBJ2-3; maybe TRBD2 (6 bases). This CDR3 has 14 amino acids. Germline values: CDR1 MRHNA, CDR2 SNTAGT. Trimming pared 1 base from V and 6 bases from J, leaving 11 bases between.